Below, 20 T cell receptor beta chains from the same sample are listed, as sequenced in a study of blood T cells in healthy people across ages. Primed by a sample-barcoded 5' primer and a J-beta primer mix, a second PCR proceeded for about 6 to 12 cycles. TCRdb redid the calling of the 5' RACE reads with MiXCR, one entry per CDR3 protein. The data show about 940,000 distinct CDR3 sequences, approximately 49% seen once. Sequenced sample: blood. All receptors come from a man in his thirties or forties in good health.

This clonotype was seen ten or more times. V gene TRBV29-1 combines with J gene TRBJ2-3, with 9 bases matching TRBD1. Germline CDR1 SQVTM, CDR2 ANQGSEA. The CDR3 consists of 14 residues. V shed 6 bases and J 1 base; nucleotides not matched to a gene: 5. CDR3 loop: CSVDRGQGTDTQYF. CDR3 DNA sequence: TGCAGCGTGGACAGGGGACAAGGCACAGATACGCAGTATTTT.

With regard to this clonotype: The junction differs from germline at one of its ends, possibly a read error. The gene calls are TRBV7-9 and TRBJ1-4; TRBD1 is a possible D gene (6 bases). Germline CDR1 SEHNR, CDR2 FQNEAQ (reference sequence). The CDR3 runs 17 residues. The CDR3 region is CASSLAAAGTKNEKLFF. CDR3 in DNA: TGTGCCAGCAGCCTAGCAGCGGCCGGGACAAAGAATGAAAAACTGTTTTTT.

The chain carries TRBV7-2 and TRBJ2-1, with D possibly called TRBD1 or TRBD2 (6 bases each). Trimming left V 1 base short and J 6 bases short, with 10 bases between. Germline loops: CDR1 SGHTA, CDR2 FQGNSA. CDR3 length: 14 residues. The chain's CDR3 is CASSLGGAPNEQFF. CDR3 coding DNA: TGTGCCAGCAGCTTAGGGGGGGCCCCCAATGAGCAGTTCTTC.

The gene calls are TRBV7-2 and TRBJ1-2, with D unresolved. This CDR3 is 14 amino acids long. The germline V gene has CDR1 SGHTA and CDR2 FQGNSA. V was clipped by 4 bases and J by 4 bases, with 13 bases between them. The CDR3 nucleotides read TGTGCCAGCAGCTCAGTGGTGGGTAGCTATGGCTACACCTTC. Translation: CASSSVVGSYGYTF.

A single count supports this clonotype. In DNA form, the CDR3 reads TGCGCCAGCAGCCAACTGACAGTAACTAGCACAGATACGCAGTATTTT. Protein: CASSQLTVTSTDTQYF. The genes are TRBV4-1 and TRBJ2-3, with TRBD1 as a possible D gene (5 bases). V was trimmed by 2 bases and J by 0 bases, leaving 12 bases between them. Germline CDR1 reads MGHRA; CDR2 reads YSYEKL. There are 16 residues in the CDR3.

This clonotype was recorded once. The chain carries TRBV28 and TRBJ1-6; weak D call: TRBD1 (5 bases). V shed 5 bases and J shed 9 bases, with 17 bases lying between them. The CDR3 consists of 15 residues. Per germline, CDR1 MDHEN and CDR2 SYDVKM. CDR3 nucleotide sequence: TGTGCCAGCAGTCCCCCTCTGGGGGGAGGTTCACCCCTCCACTTT. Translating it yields CASSPPLGGGSPLHF.

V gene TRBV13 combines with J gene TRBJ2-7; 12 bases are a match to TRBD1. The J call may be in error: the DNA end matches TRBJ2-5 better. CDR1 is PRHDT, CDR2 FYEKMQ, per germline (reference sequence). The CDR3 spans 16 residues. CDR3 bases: TGTGCCAGCAGCGGCGGGACAGGGGGCAGGCGAGAGACCCAGTACTTC. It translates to CASSGGTGGRRETQYF.

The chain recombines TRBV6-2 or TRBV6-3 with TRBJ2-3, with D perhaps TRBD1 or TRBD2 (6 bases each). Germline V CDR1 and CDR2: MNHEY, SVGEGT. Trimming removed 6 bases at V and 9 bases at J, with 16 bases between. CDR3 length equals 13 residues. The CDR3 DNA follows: TGTGCCAGCAGCCGTGGAGGGGGTTGGACGCAGTATTTT. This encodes CASSRGGGWTQYF.

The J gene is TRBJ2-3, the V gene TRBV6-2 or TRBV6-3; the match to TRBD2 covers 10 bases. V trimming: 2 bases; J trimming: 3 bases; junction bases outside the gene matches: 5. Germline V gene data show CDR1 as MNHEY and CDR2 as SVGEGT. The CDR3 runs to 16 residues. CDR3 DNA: TGTGCCAGCAGTTACGAGGCTAGCGGGGGAACAGATACGCAGTATTTT. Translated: CASSYEASGGTDTQYF.

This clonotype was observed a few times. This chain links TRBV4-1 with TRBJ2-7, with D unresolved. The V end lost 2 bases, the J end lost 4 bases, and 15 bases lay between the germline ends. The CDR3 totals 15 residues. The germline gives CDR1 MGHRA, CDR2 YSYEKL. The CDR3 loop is CASSQWQHHPYEQYF. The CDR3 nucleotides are TGCGCCAGCAGCCAATGGCAGCACCACCCATACGAGCAGTACTTC.

The CDR3 region has the DNA TGTGCCAGCAGTGAAGCTAAACCCGGGACAGGGGGAAGCGAGCAGTACTTC. Its protein product is CASSEAKPGTGGSEQYF. This chain links TRBV2 with TRBJ2-4; 11 bases match TRBD1. The tail of the sequence fits TRBJ2-7 better, so the J call may be wrong. The CDR3 has 17 amino acids. Germline V gene data show CDR1 as SNHLY and CDR2 as FYNNEI.

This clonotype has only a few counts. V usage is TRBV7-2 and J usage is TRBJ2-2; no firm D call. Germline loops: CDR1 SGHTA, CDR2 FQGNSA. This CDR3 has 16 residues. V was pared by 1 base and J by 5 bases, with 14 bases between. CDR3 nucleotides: TGTGCCAGCAGCTTAGATCGGCTAGTCCGGACCGGGGAGCTGTTTTTT. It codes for CASSLDRLVRTGELFF. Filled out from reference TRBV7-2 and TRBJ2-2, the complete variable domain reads GAGVSQSPSNKVTEKGKDVELRCDPISGHTALYWYRQSLGQGLEFLIYFQGNSAPDKSGLPSDRFSAERTGGSVSTLTIQRTQQEDSAVYLCASSLDRLVRTGELFFGEGSRLTVL.

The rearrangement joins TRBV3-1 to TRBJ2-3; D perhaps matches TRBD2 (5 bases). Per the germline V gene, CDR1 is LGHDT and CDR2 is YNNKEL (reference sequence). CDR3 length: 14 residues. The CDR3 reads CVSSVAEWPDTQYF. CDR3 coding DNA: TGTGTCAGTAGCGTAGCCGAATGGCCAGATACGCAGTATTTT.

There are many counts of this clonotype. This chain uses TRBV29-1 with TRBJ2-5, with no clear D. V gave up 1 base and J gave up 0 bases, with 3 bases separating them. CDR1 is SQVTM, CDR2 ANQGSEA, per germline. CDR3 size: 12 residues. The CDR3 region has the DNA TGCAGCGTTGAAGTTTACCAAGAGACCCAGTACTTC. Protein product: CSVEVYQETQYF.

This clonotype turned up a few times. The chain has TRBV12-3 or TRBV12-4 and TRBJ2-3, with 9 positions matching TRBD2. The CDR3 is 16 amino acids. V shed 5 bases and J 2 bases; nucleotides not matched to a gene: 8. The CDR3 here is CASSQRLAELTDTQYF. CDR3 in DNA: TGTGCCAGCAGTCAACGACTAGCGGAACTCACAGATACGCAGTATTTT.

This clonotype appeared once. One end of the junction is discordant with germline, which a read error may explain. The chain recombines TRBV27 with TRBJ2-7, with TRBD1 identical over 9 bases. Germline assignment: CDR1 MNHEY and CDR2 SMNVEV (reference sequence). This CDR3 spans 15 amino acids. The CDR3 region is CASSLGTGSAYERYF. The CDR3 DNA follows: TGTGCCAGCAGTTTAGGGACAGGGAGCGCCTACGAGCGGTACTTC.

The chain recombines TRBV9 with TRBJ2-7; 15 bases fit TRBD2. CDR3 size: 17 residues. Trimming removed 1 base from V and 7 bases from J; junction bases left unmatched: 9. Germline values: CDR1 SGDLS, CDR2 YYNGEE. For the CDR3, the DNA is TGTGCCAGCAGCGTACCAGGACTAGCGGGGGGGAAAAATGAGCAGTACTTC. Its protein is CASSVPGLAGGKNEQYF.

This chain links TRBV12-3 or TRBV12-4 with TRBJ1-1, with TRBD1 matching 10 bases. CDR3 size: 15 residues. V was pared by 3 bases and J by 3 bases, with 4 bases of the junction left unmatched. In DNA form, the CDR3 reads TGTGCCAGCAGTTTTGGGACAGGGGAGTACACTGAAGCTTTCTTT. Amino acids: CASSFGTGEYTEAFF.

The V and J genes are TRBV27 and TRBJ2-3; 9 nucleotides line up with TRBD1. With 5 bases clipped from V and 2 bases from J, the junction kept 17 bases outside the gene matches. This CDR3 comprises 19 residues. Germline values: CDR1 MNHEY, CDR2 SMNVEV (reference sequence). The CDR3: CASSRGTGSGSPYTDTQYF. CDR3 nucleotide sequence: TGTGCCAGCAGTAGAGGGACAGGGTCCGGTAGCCCCTACACAGATACGCAGTATTTT.

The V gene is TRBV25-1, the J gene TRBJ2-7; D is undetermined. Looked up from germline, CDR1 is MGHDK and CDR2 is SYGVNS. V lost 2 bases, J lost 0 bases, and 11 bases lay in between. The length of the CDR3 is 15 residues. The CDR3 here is CASSEPGSRSYEQYF. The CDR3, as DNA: TGTGCCAGCAGTGAACCAGGATCTCGCTCCTACGAGCAGTACTTC.